Presented here are 9 T cell receptor beta chains from one specimen sequenced in a study of cytomegalovirus exposure and HLA in healthy donors. Primers included in the PCR were 60 Vbeta and 13 Jbeta primers. Sequencing was performed with immunoSEQ multiplex PCR; in TCRdb, only in-frame clones are kept and a portion is missing. The sample lists more than 65,000 clones, under 70% occurring once. The sample was PBMCs. Receptors were obtained from a woman between 50 and 59 years old in good health and CMV-seropositive.

The chain is built from TRBV9 and TRBJ2-5, with 8 bases lining up with TRBD2. V lost 1 base, J lost 2 bases, and 1 base stayed unmatched. The CDR3 totals 14 residues. Germline values: CDR1 SGDLS, CDR2 YYNGEE. This CDR3 reads CASSVSGGQETQYF. The CDR3 region has the DNA TGTGCCAGCAGCGTATCGGGGGGGCAAGAGACCCAGTACTTC.

This clone was found a few times. The V and J genes are TRBV11-3 and TRBJ1-1; 9 positions match TRBD1. V lost 1 base and J lost 7; bases outside the gene matches: 1. Germline V gene lookup returns CDR1 SGHNT and CDR2 YENEEA. This CDR3 comprises 13 residues. The CDR3 here is CASSLGTGVEAFF. The DNA of the CDR3 is TGTGCCAGCAGCTTAGGGACAGGGGTTGAAGCTTTCTTT.

CDR3: CASSDITVNYGYTF. CDR3 coding DNA: TGTGCCAGCAGCGATATTACAGTCAACTATGGCTACACCTTC. The chain carries TRBV6-5 and TRBJ1-2; D remains ambiguous. The germline V gene encodes CDR1 MNHEY and CDR2 SVGAGI. This CDR3 has 14 residues. V lost 6 bases to trimming and J lost 2 bases, with 13 bases between them.

This clone was picked up one time. The gene calls are TRBV19 and TRBJ1-1, with D perhaps TRBD1 (5 bases). Germline values: CDR1 LNHDA, CDR2 SQIVND (reference sequence). There are 15 residues in the CDR3. Trimming removed 6 bases from V and 1 base from J, with 15 bases in between. CDR3 residues: CASSPFHRRNTEAFF. In nucleotides, the CDR3 is TGTGCCAGTAGCCCATTTCACAGGAGGAACACTGAAGCTTTCTTT.

As regards this clone: One junction end disagrees with the germline gene, perhaps due to a read error. The chain joins TRBV20-1 to TRBJ1-1; D gene ambiguous. This CDR3 is 10 amino acids long. Germline CDR1 and CDR2: DFQATT and SNEGSKA (reference sequence). The CDR3 coding sequence is TGCAGTGCTAGAGTTCAGCGACCGGCCTTT. The encoded protein is CSARVQRPAF.

This chain connects TRBV28 to TRBJ1-2; TRBD1 agrees at 9 bases. This CDR3 has 16 residues. The V gene end was trimmed by 4 bases and the J gene end by 10 bases; junction bases not matched to a gene: 16. Looked up from germline, CDR1 is MDHEN and CDR2 is SYDVKM. For the CDR3, the DNA is TGTGCCAGCAGTTGGGATGATGGCGCCGGGACAGGGCCCTACACCTTC. Translating it yields CASSWDDGAGTGPYTF.

The chain recombines TRBV7-9 with TRBJ1-2; a possible D gene is TRBD1 (5 bases). Germline lookup yields CDR1 SEHNR and CDR2 FQNEAQ (reference sequence). The CDR3 sequence is 18 residues long. V was pared by 1 base and J by 4 bases, with 22 bases between. CDR3 coding DNA: TGTGCCAGCAGCTTAGTGGGGGGGGAGGGCCCCAAACGCTATGGCTACACCTTC. Its translation is CASSLVGGEGPKRYGYTF. Based on the CDR3 plus reference TRBV7-9 and TRBJ1-2, the full variable domain is DTGVSQNPRHKITKRGQNVTFRCDPISEHNRLYWYRQTLGQGPEFLTYFQNEAQLEKSRLLSDRFSAERPKGSFSTLEIQRTEQGDSAMYLCASSLVGGEGPKRYGYTFGSGTRLTVV.

This chain connects TRBV29-1 to TRBJ1-5, with 7 bases that match TRBD1. From germline, CDR1 is SQVTM and CDR2 ANQGSEA. V lost 8 bases and J lost 1; bases outside the gene matches: 8. The CDR3 has 14 residues. For the CDR3, the DNA is TGCAGCCGTCCTCAGGGGGTCAGCAATCAGCCCCAGCATTTT. The encoded protein is CSRPQGVSNQPQHF.

This clone came up a few times. The chain couples TRBV7-3 to TRBJ2-3; no reliable D call. This CDR3 region has 13 residues. CDR1 and CDR2 from the germline V gene are SGHTA and FQGTGA. Trimming removed 1 base from V and 2 bases from J, with 4 bases in between. This CDR3 is CASSLIVTDTQYF. In DNA, the CDR3 is TGTGCCAGCAGCTTAATAGTCACAGATACGCAGTATTTT.